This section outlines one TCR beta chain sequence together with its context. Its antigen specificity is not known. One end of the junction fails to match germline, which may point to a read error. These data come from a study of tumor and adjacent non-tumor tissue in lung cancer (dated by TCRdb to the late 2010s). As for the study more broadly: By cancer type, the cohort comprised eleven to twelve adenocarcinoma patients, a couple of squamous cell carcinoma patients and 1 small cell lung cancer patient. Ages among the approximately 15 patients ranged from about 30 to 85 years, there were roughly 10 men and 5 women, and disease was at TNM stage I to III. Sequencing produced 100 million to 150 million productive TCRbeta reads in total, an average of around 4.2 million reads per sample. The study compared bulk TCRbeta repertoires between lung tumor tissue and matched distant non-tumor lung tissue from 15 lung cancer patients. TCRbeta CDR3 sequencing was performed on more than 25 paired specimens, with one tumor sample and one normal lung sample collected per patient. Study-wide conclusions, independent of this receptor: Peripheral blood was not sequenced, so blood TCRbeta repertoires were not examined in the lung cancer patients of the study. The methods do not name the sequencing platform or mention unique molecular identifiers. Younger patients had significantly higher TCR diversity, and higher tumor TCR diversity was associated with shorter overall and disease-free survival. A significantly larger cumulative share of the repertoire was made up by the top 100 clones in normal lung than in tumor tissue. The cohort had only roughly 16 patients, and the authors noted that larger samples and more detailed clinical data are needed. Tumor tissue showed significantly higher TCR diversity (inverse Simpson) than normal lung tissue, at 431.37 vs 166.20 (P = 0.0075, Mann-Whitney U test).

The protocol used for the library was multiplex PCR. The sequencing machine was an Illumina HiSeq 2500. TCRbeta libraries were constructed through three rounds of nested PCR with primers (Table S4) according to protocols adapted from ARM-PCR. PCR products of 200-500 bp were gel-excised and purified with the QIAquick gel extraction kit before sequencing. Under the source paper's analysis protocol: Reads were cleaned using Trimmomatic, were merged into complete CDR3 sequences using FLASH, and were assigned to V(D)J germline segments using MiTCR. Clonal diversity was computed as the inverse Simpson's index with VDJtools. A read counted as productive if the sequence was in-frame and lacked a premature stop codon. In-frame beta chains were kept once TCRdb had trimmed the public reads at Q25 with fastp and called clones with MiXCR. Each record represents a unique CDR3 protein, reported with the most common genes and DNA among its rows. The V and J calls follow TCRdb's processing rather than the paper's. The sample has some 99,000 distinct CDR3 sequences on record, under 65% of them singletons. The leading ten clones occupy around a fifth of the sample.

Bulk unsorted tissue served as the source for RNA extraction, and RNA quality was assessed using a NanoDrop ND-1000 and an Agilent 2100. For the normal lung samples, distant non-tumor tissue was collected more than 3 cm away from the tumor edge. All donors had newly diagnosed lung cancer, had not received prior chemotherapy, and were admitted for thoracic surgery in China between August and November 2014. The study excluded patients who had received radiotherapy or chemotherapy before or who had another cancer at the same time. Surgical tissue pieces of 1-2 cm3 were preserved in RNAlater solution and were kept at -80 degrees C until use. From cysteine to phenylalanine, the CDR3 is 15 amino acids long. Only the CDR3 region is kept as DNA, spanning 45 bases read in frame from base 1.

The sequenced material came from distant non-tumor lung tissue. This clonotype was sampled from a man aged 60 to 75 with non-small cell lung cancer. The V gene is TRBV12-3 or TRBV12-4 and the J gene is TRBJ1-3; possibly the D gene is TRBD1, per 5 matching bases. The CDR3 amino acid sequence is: CASSFEGDSGNSIYF. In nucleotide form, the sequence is TGTGCCAGCAGTTTCGAGGGCGACAGCGGAAACAGCATATATTTC.